The 10 T cell receptor beta chains presented below share a single source sample, sequenced in a study of shared clonotypes between healthy human individuals. Profiling relied on immunoSEQ multiplex PCR, and the TCRdb table lists in-frame clones only, not all of them. Seen here are some 1 million clones, around 74% observed once, and the top ten hold 1.2% to 1.5%. Sequences were obtained from memory CD4+ T cells sorted from blood. Subset here: CD45RA-negative fraction. The receptor source for this set is a man aged 18-30 years in good health.

This clone was seen only a few times. The chain uses TRBV7-8 and TRBJ2-1; 10 nucleotides agree with TRBD2. CDR1 SGHVS and CDR2 FQNEAQ come from the germline V gene. V was clipped by 2 bases and J by 7 bases; unmatched bases: 5. This CDR3 is 15 amino acids long. As DNA, the CDR3 is TGTGCCAGCAGCTTAAGCGGGGGGGCCGGGAATGAGCAGTTCTTC. Amino acids: CASSLSGGAGNEQFF.

The chain links TRBV18 to TRBJ2-1; 14 positions match TRBD2. CDR1 is KGHSH and CDR2 is LQKENI in the germline V gene. The CDR3 totals 17 residues. V lost 5 bases, J lost 4 bases, and 7 bases stayed unmatched. The CDR3: CASSTGLAGGSYNEQFF. Here the CDR3 DNA reads TGTGCCAGCTCAACCGGACTAGCGGGAGGTTCTTACAATGAGCAGTTCTTC.

The chain has TRBV9 and TRBJ2-1, with 7 bases fitting TRBD1. With 3 bases clipped from V and 9 bases from J, the junction kept 12 bases outside the gene matches. The CDR3 contains 15 residues. CDR1 SGDLS and CDR2 YYNGEE come from the germline V gene. CDR3 sequence (DNA): TGTGCCAGCAGCGCAGGATCAACAGGGGAAACTGAGCAGTTCTTC. Its translation: CASSAGSTGETEQFF.

This clone was picked up one time. This chain links TRBV29-1 with TRBJ2-7; TRBD1 is a possible D gene (6 bases). There are 13 residues in the CDR3. Germline CDR1 is SQVTM and CDR2 is ANQGSEA. The DNA for the CDR3 is TGCATTTCCCAACGCAGGGGTCTCTACGAGCAGTACTTC. This sequence encodes CISQRRGLYEQYF.

V is TRBV10-3 and J is TRBJ2-1; 7 bases match TRBD2. This CDR3 contains 14 residues. In germline, CDR1 is ENHRY, CDR2 SYGVKD. The chain's CDR3 is CAVRAGVTYNEQFF. In nucleotides, the CDR3 is TGTGCGGTTAGGGCGGGAGTAACCTACAATGAGCAGTTCTTC.

V gene TRBV9 combines with J gene TRBJ1-1; TRBD1 aligns across 9 bases. In germline, CDR1 is SGDLS, CDR2 YYNGEE. The V gene end was trimmed by 3 bases and the J gene end by 5 bases; junction bases not matched to a gene: 11. The CDR3 is 16 residues long. The CDR3 loop is CASSDEDRGVRTEAFF. The CDR3 nucleotides are TGTGCCAGCAGCGACGAGGACAGGGGTGTCCGAACTGAAGCTTTCTTT.

The CDR3 DNA reads TGTGCCAGCAGTTCCAGGGAGGCGAACACTGAAGCTTTCTTT. Its protein is CASSSREANTEAFF. This chain connects TRBV6-5 to TRBJ1-1, with D perhaps TRBD1 (5 bases). V was trimmed by 4 bases and J by 1 base, leaving 10 bases between them. The CDR3 totals 14 residues. Germline lookup yields CDR1 MNHEY and CDR2 SVGAGI.

This clone was counted only a few times. The chain recombines TRBV11-1 with TRBJ1-2; 9 bases line up with TRBD1. This CDR3 is 16 amino acids long. The V and J ends lost 5 bases and 4 bases, in that order; junction bases with no gene match: 11. Germline V gene lookup returns CDR1 SGHAT and CDR2 FQDESV (reference sequence). CDR3 amino acids: CASSTSKTGGLYGYTF. CDR3 bases: TGTGCCAGCAGCACCAGTAAGACAGGGGGTCTCTATGGCTACACCTTC.

This clone was recorded only once. The CDR3 loop is CASSQLLAGSRYNEQFF. DNA for the CDR3: TGTGCCAGCAGCCAACTTTTAGCGGGGAGTCGATACAATGAGCAGTTCTTC. The chain joins TRBV14 to TRBJ2-1; 8 bases align to TRBD2. The CDR3 spans 17 residues. The junction had 10 bases not matched to a gene; V was cut back by 2 bases and J by 4 bases. Germline CDR1 reads SGHDN; CDR2 reads FVKESK.

The rearrangement joins TRBV18 to TRBJ1-6; 7 nucleotides match TRBD1. J was trimmed by 5 bases and V by 7 bases; bases with no gene match: 5. The length of the CDR3 is 14 residues. From germline, CDR1 is KGHSH and CDR2 LQKENI. CDR3 DNA sequence: TGTGCCAGCTGCCGGGACAGCAATAATTCACCCCTCCACTTT. Encoded protein: CASCRDSNNSPLHF.